This passage covers 10 T cell receptor beta chains from one sample sequenced in a study of blood T cell repertoires in COVID-19. Clones were sequenced by immunoSEQ multiplex PCR, and TCRdb holds only the in-frame ones, with some missing. Of some 270,000 clones detected, roughly 84% appear once; the ten largest clones hold 1.5%. Sequenced material: peripheral blood. Source of these receptors: a woman aged 40 to 50 who had recovered from COVID-19.

The gene calls are TRBV19 and TRBJ2-2, with 11 positions matching TRBD2. The CDR3 has 18 residues. V dropped 4 bases and J dropped 0; count of bases not matched to a gene: 7. Germline CDR1 is LNHDA and CDR2 is SQIVND (reference sequence). CDR3 in DNA: TGTGCCAGTAGTAGTCGGGGACTAGCGGTTACGAACACCGGGGAGCTGTTTTTT. It is translated as CASSSRGLAVTNTGELFF.

The V gene is TRBV6-5, the J gene TRBJ1-5, with D hard to call. Trimming left V 5 bases short and J 1 base short, with 12 bases between. The length of the CDR3 is 15 residues. Germline values: CDR1 MNHEY, CDR2 SVGAGI. CDR3 protein: CASSITRTSNQPQHF. The CDR3 DNA follows: TGTGCCAGCAGTATAACCAGAACGAGCAATCAGCCCCAGCATTTT.

The table lists this clone with a few counts. Distinct nucleotide sequences in the sample also encode this CDR3. This sequence joins TRBV18 and TRBJ1-6; the match to TRBD1 covers 9 bases. Unmatched junction bases numbered 7, after V lost 6 bases and J lost 10 bases. There are 14 residues in the CDR3. Germline V gene lookup returns CDR1 KGHSH and CDR2 LQKENI. For the CDR3, the DNA is TGTGCCAGCTCCCCGGACAGGGGTGGATCACCCCTCCACTTT. Its translation: CASSPDRGGSPLHF.

The gene calls are TRBV28 and TRBJ1-6, with 8 bases matching TRBD1. This CDR3 has 16 amino acids. Looked up from germline, CDR1 is MDHEN and CDR2 is SYDVKM. J gave up 10 bases and V 7 bases, and 15 bases lay outside the gene matches. For the CDR3, the DNA is TGTGCCAGCACCCGCGAGACAGGGGTGCTTCGCTCACCCCTCCACTTT. Residues: CASTRETGVLRSPLHF.

This clone was seen ten or more times. CDR3 DNA: TGTGCCAGCAGCCCAGCGGGGGGGCAGACGGAAAACATTCAGTACTTC. It codes for CASSPAGGQTENIQYF. The chain joins TRBV7-9 to TRBJ2-4; 10 bases are a match to TRBD2. The V gene's germline CDR1 is SEHNR and CDR2 FQNEAQ (reference sequence). Trimming at V came to 5 bases and at J to 5 bases, leaving 9 bases not matched to a gene. The CDR3 spans 16 residues.

The chain couples TRBV28 to TRBJ2-7, with a tentative D call TRBD2 (6 bases). V was clipped by 5 bases and J by 5 bases, with 22 bases between them. The CDR3 covers 16 residues. Germline CDR1 is MDHEN and CDR2 is SYDVKM. The CDR3 spells CASSPGGVLRTHEQYF. CDR3 in DNA: TGTGCCAGCAGTCCGGGCGGGGTCCTCCGAACCCACGAGCAGTACTTC.

The gene calls are TRBV7-3 and TRBJ1-1, with D unresolved. Germline V gene data show CDR1 as SGHTA and CDR2 as FQGTGA. V lost 2 bases to trimming and J lost 1 base, with 8 bases between them. The CDR3 runs to 14 residues. Written as DNA, the CDR3 is TGTGCCAGCAGCTTATCATCCGGGAACACTGAAGCTTTCTTT. Protein: CASSLSSGNTEAFF.

The chain couples TRBV30 to TRBJ1-1; TRBD1 might be the D (6 bases). The length of the CDR3 is 13 residues. Germline loops: CDR1 GTSNPN, CDR2 SVGIG (reference sequence). The V end was cut by 2 bases, the J end by 1 base, with 8 bases between. This CDR3 is CAWSQGWNTEAFF. Here the CDR3 DNA reads TGTGCCTGGAGTCAGGGGTGGAACACTGAAGCTTTCTTT.

This chain uses TRBV10-3 with TRBJ1-3, with D tentatively TRBD1 (6 bases). The germline V and J ends were trimmed by 4 bases and 0 bases, with 13 bases remaining between them. The germline CDR1 and CDR2 sequences are ENHRY and SYGVKD. This CDR3 region has 16 residues. The CDR3 sequence: CAISGNYRDSGNTIYF. CDR3 sequence (DNA): TGTGCCATCAGTGGAAACTACAGGGACTCTGGAAACACCATATATTTT.

This rearrangement joins TRBV15 to TRBJ1-5; D might be TRBD1 (5 bases). CDR3 length: 16 residues. V was cut by 0 bases and J by 2 bases, with 11 bases left in between. Germline V gene data show CDR1 as LNHNV and CDR2 as YYDKDF (reference sequence). The CDR3 loop is CATSRDRDGGNQPQHF. CDR3 sequence (DNA): TGTGCCACCAGCAGAGACAGGGATGGAGGCAATCAGCCCCAGCATTTT.